The 12 T cell receptor beta chains given below trace back to one sample, sequenced in a study of identical twins. TCRdb passed the 5' RACE reads through MiXCR, listing each CDR3 protein once. Of about 810,000 distinct CDR3 sequences listed, roughly an eighth were seen once; the top ten hold roughly 1.6%. These records were also assigned to another study, of yellow fever vaccine responses in identical twins.

The sequenced sample was PBMCs. The receptors were sampled from a woman under 30 in good health.

This clonotype was seen only a few times. The V and J genes are TRBV18 and TRBJ2-1; D may correspond to TRBD1 or TRBD2 (6 bases each). Germline V lookup: CDR1 KGHSH, CDR2 LQKENI. V lost 0 bases and J lost 4, with 16 bases in between. The CDR3 sequence is 17 residues long. CDR3 amino acids: CASSPPRAGEAYNEQFF. CDR3 in DNA: TGTGCCAGCTCACCACCGCGGGCAGGGGAGGCTTACAATGAGCAGTTCTTC.

In its sample, this clonotype was seen a few times. The genes are TRBV24-1 and TRBJ2-1; maybe TRBD1 (5 bases). CDR3 length: 15 residues. The germline V gene has CDR1 KGHDR and CDR2 SFDVKD. Deletions cut 0 bases from V and 7 bases from J, with 12 bases between. CDR3 amino acids: CATSDLDSGANEQFF. CDR3 bases: TGTGCCACCAGTGATTTGGACAGTGGCGCGAATGAGCAGTTCTTC.

This chain uses TRBV12-3 or TRBV12-4 with TRBJ2-1; D possibly corresponds to TRBD1 (5 bases). Between the trimmed V and J ends, which lost 3 bases and 2 bases, there was a span of 11 bases. This CDR3 spans 15 amino acids. CDR3 coding DNA: TGTGCCAGCAGTTTGTGGGGCCTAACCTACAATGAGCAGTTCTTC. Protein: CASSLWGLTYNEQFF.

This clonotype was observed at least ten times. The gene calls are TRBV12-3 or TRBV12-4 and TRBJ1-1; 7 bases fit TRBD1. The CDR3 sequence is 13 residues long. Trimming took 8 bases from V and 0 from J; bases not matched to a gene: 3. CDR3 in amino acids: CASEGGMNTEAFF. Written as DNA, the CDR3 is TGTGCCAGCGAAGGGGGCATGAACACTGAAGCTTTCTTT.

In its sample, this clonotype was seen many times. The chain combines TRBV5-1 with TRBJ1-1; possible D gene TRBD1, 6 bases. Germline loops: CDR1 SGHRS, CDR2 YFSETQ. There are 14 residues in the CDR3. The germline V and J ends were trimmed by 1 base and 3 bases, with 10 bases remaining between them. The CDR3 spells CASSLQGMDTEAFF. The CDR3 bases are TGCGCCAGCAGCTTGCAGGGGATGGACACTGAAGCTTTCTTT.

The rearrangement joins TRBV20-1 to TRBJ2-1, with D maybe TRBD2 (6 bases). The CDR3 covers 12 residues. CDR1 is DFQATT, CDR2 SNEGSKA, per germline (reference sequence). The V end was cut by 3 bases, the J end by 10 bases, with 13 bases between. The CDR3 region has the DNA TGCAGTGCTAGGGGGACTCCTGTGGAGCAGTTCTTC. Residues: CSARGTPVEQFF.

This clonotype was seen at least ten times. The V gene is TRBV7-8, the J gene TRBJ2-1; 10 bases are shared with TRBD2. This CDR3 is built from 16 residues. In germline, CDR1 is SGHVS, CDR2 FQNEAQ. V shed 3 bases, J shed 6 bases, and the junction held 8 bases outside the gene matches. The CDR3 nucleotides are TGTGCCAGCAGCTTTTTGCTAGCGGGAGTGGCCAATGAGCAGTTCTTC. This translates into CASSFLLAGVANEQFF.

This clonotype came up many times. This chain connects TRBV10-2 to TRBJ1-1; D is uncertain. The germline V and J ends were trimmed by 0 bases and 0 bases, with 2 bases remaining between them. This CDR3 is built from 13 residues. In germline, CDR1 is WSHSY, CDR2 SAAADI. The CDR3 bases are TGCGCCAGCAGTGAGTCGGTGAACACTGAAGCTTTCTTT. Protein: CASSESVNTEAFF.

J is TRBJ2-1 and V is TRBV6-1; unclear D gene. There are 15 residues in the CDR3. Germline lookup yields CDR1 MNHNS and CDR2 SASEGT. V lost 5 bases to trimming and J lost 0 bases, with 11 bases between them. Written as DNA, the CDR3 is TGTGCCAGCAGTACAGAACATTACTCCTACAATGAGCAGTTCTTC. Protein sequence: CASSTEHYSYNEQFF.

This clonotype was found a few times. The rearrangement joins TRBV5-1 to TRBJ1-5; D is unclear. V was shortened by 1 base and J by 0 bases, with 8 bases between the two germline ends. CDR3 length: 15 residues. Germline V lookup: CDR1 SGHRS, CDR2 YFSETQ. The CDR3 loop reads CASSLNGNSNQPQHF. As DNA, the CDR3 is TGCGCCAGCAGCTTGAACGGAAATAGCAATCAGCCCCAGCATTTT.

This clonotype was seen ten or more times. The gene calls are TRBV29-1 and TRBJ2-3; TRBD2 is a possible D gene (5 bases). Germline V lookup: CDR1 SQVTM, CDR2 ANQGSEA. The CDR3 loop spans 14 amino acids. The V end was cut by 6 bases, the J end by 2 bases, with 15 bases between. CDR3 sequence: CSVLTGIHTDTQYF. The CDR3 bases are TGCAGCGTGCTTACCGGGATCCACACAGATACGCAGTATTTT.

This clonotype was detected only once. The chain combines TRBV28 with TRBJ2-5, with D unresolved. CDR3 length: 15 residues. Germline CDR1 MDHEN, CDR2 SYDVKM. Deletions cut 7 bases from V and 4 bases from J, with 19 bases between. CDR3 amino acids: CASKRWSRSGETQYF. In DNA form, the CDR3 reads TGTGCCAGCAAACGGTGGAGCAGGTCCGGAGAGACCCAGTACTTC.